This note documents a single T cell receptor beta chain sequence. Its antigen is unknown. This entry comes from a study of T cells in Graves' hyperthyroidism and ophthalmopathy. Study results and limitations: The blood repertoire included most of the expanded thyroid clonotypes above 0.001. Stable hyperthyroidism and ophthalmopathy were separated using 13 V-J signatures.

The investigators amplified TCR beta CDR3 regions from RNA transcripts. HTBI primers drove first-round RT-PCR of the TCR CDR3. TCRdb passed the multiplex PCR reads through MiXCR, listing each CDR3 protein once. The top ten clones hold 7% to 10% of a sample with hundreds of thousands of distinct CDR3 sequences, over 35% of them seen once. This CDR3 comprises 13 residues. Germline CDR1 and CDR2: ENHRY and SYGVKD. V lost 10 bases and J lost 2, with 9 bases in between. This chain links TRBV10-3 with TRBJ2-6, with D tentatively TRBD2 (5 bases). The source is a man between 18 and 35 years old with Graves' hyperthyroidism. Sequenced sample: blood. The CDR3 region has the DNA TGTGCCACCGGGAAAGCTGGGGCCAACGTCCTGACTTTC. This codes for CATGKAGANVLTF.